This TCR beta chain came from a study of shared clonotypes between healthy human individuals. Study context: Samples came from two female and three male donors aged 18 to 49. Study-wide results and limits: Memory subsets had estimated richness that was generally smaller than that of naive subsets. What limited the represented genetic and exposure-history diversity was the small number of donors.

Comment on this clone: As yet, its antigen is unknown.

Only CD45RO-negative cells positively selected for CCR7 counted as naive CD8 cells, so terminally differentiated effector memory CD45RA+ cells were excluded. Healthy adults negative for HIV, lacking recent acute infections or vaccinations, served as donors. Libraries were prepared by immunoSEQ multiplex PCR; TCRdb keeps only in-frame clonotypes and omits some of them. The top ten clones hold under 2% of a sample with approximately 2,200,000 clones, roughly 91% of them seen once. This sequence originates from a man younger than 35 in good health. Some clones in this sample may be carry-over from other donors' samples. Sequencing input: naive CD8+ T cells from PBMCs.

The CDR3 DNA is TGTGCCAGCAGCCCGGGACTAGCGGGGTCCATCGGTACGCAGTATTTT. It is translated as CASSPGLAGSIGTQYF. V and J are TRBV14 and TRBJ2-3; TRBD2 agrees at 13 bases. This CDR3 comprises 16 residues. The J segment lost 8 bases and the V segment lost 4 bases, leaving 9 bases of the junction unmatched. Germline CDR1 is SGHDN and CDR2 is FVKESK.